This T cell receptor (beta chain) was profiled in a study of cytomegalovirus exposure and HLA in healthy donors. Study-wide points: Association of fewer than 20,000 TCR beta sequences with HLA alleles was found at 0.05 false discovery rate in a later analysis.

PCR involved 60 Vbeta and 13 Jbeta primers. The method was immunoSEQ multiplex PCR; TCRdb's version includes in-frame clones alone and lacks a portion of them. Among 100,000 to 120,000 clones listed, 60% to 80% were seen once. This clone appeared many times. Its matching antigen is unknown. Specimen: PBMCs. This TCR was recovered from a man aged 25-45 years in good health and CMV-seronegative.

CDR3 amino acids: CASSNIQAPTMNTEAFF. CDR3 bases: TGTGCCAGCAGCAACATACAGGCGCCTACGATGAACACTGAAGCTTTCTTT. This chain uses TRBV21-1 with TRBJ1-1; the table's D gene call, TRBD1, was not cross checked with the DNA. TRBV21-1 is a documented pseudogene. The CDR3 contains 17 residues.